This TCR beta chain was documented in a study of shared clonotypes between healthy human individuals. Study findings and constraints: Compared with clonotypes that all four donors shared, non-shared clonotypes had lower generation probabilities.

CDR1 and CDR2 from the germline V gene are SGHTA and FQGNSA. CDR3 length equals 15 residues. V lost 5 bases and J lost 0; bases outside the gene matches: 6. As for this clone: Its target is not known.

The data were produced by immunoSEQ multiplex PCR, yet TCRdb's version contains in-frame clones alone and is incomplete. Found here are about 1.1 million clones, 78% of them singletons; the top ten hold 0.6% to 0.7%. V gene TRBV7-2 combines with J gene TRBJ2-7, with 8 bases that match TRBD2. What was sequenced was memory CD4+ T cells from PBMCs. Indicated subset: CD45RA-negative fraction. This receptor was taken from a man aged 18 to 29 in good health. Some clones in this sample may be carry-over from other donors' samples. Here the CDR3 reads CASSGASGPSYEQYF. The CDR3 DNA reads TGTGCCAGCAGCGGGGCTAGCGGGCCCTCCTACGAGCAGTACTTC.